The next 12 T cell receptor beta chains were all read from a single sample in a study of control samples from healthy donors and cancer patients. Here immunoSEQ multiplex PCR was the method, and the copy in TCRdb shows in-frame clones only, minus some. The data show 350,000 to 450,000 clones, with about nine tenths seen just once and over 5.5% held by the top ten. Sequencing was performed on PBMCs. The receptors were gathered from a man aged 35 to 55 with head and neck cancer.

The CDR3 is CASSGGLQETQYF. CDR3 bases: TGTGCCAGCAGCGGGGGTCTCCAAGAGACCCAGTACTTC. The genes are TRBV2 and TRBJ2-5; D possibly corresponds to TRBD2 (6 bases). Germline CDR1 is SNHLY and CDR2 is FYNNEI. Trimming cost V 6 bases and J 1 base, with 9 bases left between them. The CDR3 covers 13 residues. The full variable domain, with the rest looked up from reference TRBV2 and TRBJ2-5, is EPEVTQTPSHQVTQMGQEVILRCVPISNHLYFYWYRQILGQKVEFLVSFYNNEISEKSEIFDDQFSVERPDGSNFTLKIRSTKLEDSAMYFCASSGGLQETQYFGPGTRLLVL.

This clone has a handful of counts. The genes are TRBV28 and TRBJ1-5; D ambiguous. Trimming took 3 bases from V and 7 from J, leaving 7 bases between them. The CDR3 runs to 12 residues. Germline loops: CDR1 MDHEN, CDR2 SYDVKM. The chain's CDR3 is CASSLQRQPQHF. The DNA of the CDR3 is TGTGCCAGCAGTTTGCAGAGACAGCCCCAGCATTTT.

The chain carries TRBV29-1 and TRBJ2-3, with D tentatively TRBD2 (5 bases). The CDR3 runs to 13 residues. V lost 8 bases, J lost 1 base, and 13 bases lay in between. Per the germline V gene, CDR1 is SQVTM and CDR2 is ANQGSEA. CDR3 DNA: TGCAGCTACGAGGGTTCGGGCACAGATACGCAGTATTTT. It is translated as CSYEGSGTDTQYF.

This clone has only a few counts. V gene TRBV9 combines with J gene TRBJ1-5; D not certain. Germline lookup yields CDR1 SGDLS and CDR2 YYNGEE. The V gene lost 4 bases and the J gene lost 0 bases, with 11 bases spanning the gap. The CDR3 is 15 amino acids. CDR3 amino acids: CASSQEGSSNQPQHF. The CDR3 region has the DNA TGTGCCAGCAGCCAAGAAGGGTCTAGCAATCAGCCCCAGCATTTT.

This sequence joins TRBV2 and TRBJ1-4; TRBD1 is a possible D gene (6 bases). V gave up 0 bases and J gave up 4 bases, with 9 bases separating them. The CDR3 is made up of 15 amino acids. CDR1 is SNHLY, CDR2 FYNNEI, per germline. The CDR3: CASSEAGGLNEKLFF. CDR3 bases: TGTGCCAGCAGTGAAGCAGGGGGGCTTAATGAAAAACTGTTTTTT.

The chain couples TRBV9 to TRBJ2-3; D remains unclear. Germline V gives CDR1 SGDLS, CDR2 YYNGEE. There are 15 residues in the CDR3. The V and J ends lost 1 base and 6 bases respectively, with 15 bases between them. The CDR3 is CASSVNAAHGDTQYF. CDR3 nucleotides: TGTGCCAGCAGCGTAAACGCGGCCCACGGGGATACGCAGTATTTT.

This chain connects TRBV6-5 to TRBJ1-1, with 7 bases that match TRBD1. The ends lost 10 bases at V and 0 bases at J; junction bases unmatched: 11. This CDR3 spans 15 amino acids. Per germline, CDR1 MNHEY and CDR2 SVGAGI. The CDR3 bases are TGTGCCACCTCTAACCGACAGGGTGTGAACACTGAAGCTTTCTTT. Translating it yields CATSNRQGVNTEAFF.

Only one count was recorded for this clone. This sequence joins TRBV10-3 and TRBJ2-7, with 14 bases lining up with TRBD2. The J segment lost 1 base and the V segment lost 4 bases, leaving 6 bases of the junction unmatched. The CDR3 is 17 residues long. CDR1 and CDR2 (germline): ENHRY, SYGVKD. The CDR3 spells CAISVGTSGGPSYEQYF. Written as DNA, the CDR3 is TGTGCCATCAGTGTAGGGACTAGCGGGGGCCCATCCTACGAGCAGTACTTC.

The V gene is TRBV10-2, the J gene TRBJ1-1; the D gene is possibly TRBD1 (5 bases). Germline CDR1 is WSHSY and CDR2 is SAAADI. This CDR3 comprises 13 residues. Trimming took 4 bases from V and 7 from J, leaving 13 bases between them. The CDR3 DNA sequence: TGCGCCAGCAGTGTGGGGGGTTCAGGTGAAGCTTTCTTT. It encodes CASSVGGSGEAFF.

With regard to this clone: The same CDR3 also results from other DNA sequences found in this sample. V and J are TRBV12-3 or TRBV12-4 and TRBJ2-7, with no clear D. CDR3 length: 12 residues. Trimming left V 3 bases short and J 3 bases short, with 6 bases between. The CDR3 bases are TGTGCCAGCAGTTTGGTAATCTACGAGCAGTACTTC. This codes for CASSLVIYEQYF.

CDR3 protein: CASSQVRTGEEPLHF. Written as DNA, the CDR3 is TGCGCCAGCAGCCAAGTGAGGACAGGGGAGGAGCCCCTCCACTTT. The chain has TRBV4-3 and TRBJ1-6; 9 bases map to TRBD1. Trimming cost V 1 base and J 13 bases; bases outside gene matches: 8. The CDR3 contains 15 residues. Germline loops: CDR1 LGHNA, CDR2 YSLEER.

The genes are TRBV11-2 and TRBJ1-1; no clear D. CDR1 SGHAT and CDR2 FQNNGV come from the germline V gene. V was shortened by 2 bases and J by 4 bases, with 17 bases between the two germline ends. This CDR3 is 16 amino acids long. The CDR3 nucleotides are TGTGCCAGCAGCTTAACCCCCCCGGGCGGCGGCACTGAAGCTTTCTTT. Translating it yields CASSLTPPGGGTEAFF.